The 19 T cell receptor beta chains below were found in one sample sequenced in a study of cytomegalovirus exposure and HLA in healthy donors. The primer mix had 60 Vbeta and 13 Jbeta primers. Assay used: immunoSEQ multiplex PCR; TCRdb lists only in-frame clones, some missing. The sample gives under 200,000 clones, about 13% of which show up once; 7.8% is in the top ten. Sequences were obtained from PBMCs. Receptors originate from a man aged 50 to 59 in good health and CMV-seropositive.

This clone was counted only a few times. This chain links TRBV7-9 with TRBJ2-1; possible D gene TRBD1, 5 bases. Trimming cost V 5 bases and J 8 bases, with 16 bases left between them. The CDR3 extends over 14 amino acids. CDR1 and CDR2 (germline): SEHNR, FQNEAQ (reference sequence). DNA of the CDR3: TGTGCCAGCAGCCCGAACCAGGGTGTCGATGAGCAGTTCTTC. This gives the protein CASSPNQGVDEQFF.

The chain is built from TRBV25-1 and TRBJ1-1; maybe TRBD1 (6 bases). Germline CDR1 is MGHDK and CDR2 is SYGVNS. This CDR3 is 14 amino acids long. The germline V and J ends were trimmed by 5 bases and 1 base, with 11 bases remaining between them. CDR3 residues: CASSKDRPNTEAFF. The CDR3 DNA reads TGTGCCAGCAGTAAGGACAGACCGAACACTGAAGCTTTCTTT. Full variable domain (missing parts from reference TRBV25-1 and TRBJ1-1): EADIYQTPRYLVIGTGKKITLECSQTMGHDKMYWYQQDPGMELHLIHYSYGVNSTEKGDLSSESTVSRIRTEHFPLTLESARPSHTSQYLCASSKDRPNTEAFFGQGTRLTVV.

This clone occurred a few times. The rearrangement joins TRBV18 to TRBJ2-7, with a tentative D call TRBD1 (7 bases). CDR1 is KGHSH, CDR2 LQKENI, per germline. This CDR3 region has 14 residues. Deletions cut 6 bases from V and 4 bases from J, with 16 bases between. The CDR3 loop is CASSSGGKTYEQYV. The CDR3 DNA sequence: TGTGCCAGCTCCTCAGGGGGGAAGACTTACGAGCAGTACGTC.

J is TRBJ1-6 and V is TRBV30; TRBD1 aligns across 7 bases. The germline V gene has CDR1 GTSNPN and CDR2 SVGIG (reference sequence). After removal of 2 bases from V and 9 bases from J, the junction contained 10 bases not matched to a gene. CDR3 length: 15 residues. Here the CDR3 reads CAWSPRQGVTSPLHF. DNA for the CDR3: TGTGCCTGGAGTCCAAGACAGGGAGTCACTTCACCCCTCCACTTT.

This chain connects TRBV20-1 to TRBJ2-1; D ambiguous. Trimming removed 6 bases at V and 12 bases at J, with 15 bases between. The CDR3 extends over 11 amino acids. CDR1 and CDR2 from the germline V gene are DFQATT and SNEGSKA (reference sequence). Written as DNA, the CDR3 is TGCAGTGCCCATGACCGCACGGGGCAGTTCTTC. Translating gives CSAHDRTGQFF.

The rearrangement uses TRBV5-1 and TRBJ1-1; maybe TRBD1 (6 bases). This CDR3 region has 15 residues. Germline V gene data show CDR1 as SGHRS and CDR2 as YFSETQ. V lost 7 bases to trimming and J lost 1 base, with 17 bases between them. As DNA, the CDR3 is TGCGCCAGCTCATCAGGGGCCCGAGAGAACACTGAAGCTTTCTTT. This sequence encodes CASSSGARENTEAFF.

The chain recombines TRBV6-5 with TRBJ2-7; 8 bases align to TRBD1. The CDR3 is 14 amino acids. Per germline, CDR1 MNHEY and CDR2 SVGAGI. Trimming at V came to 10 bases and at J to 5 bases, leaving 13 bases not matched to a gene. CDR3 DNA sequence: TGTGCCACCAACGTCCGGGACAGGCGGCACGAGCAGTACTTC. Translating it yields CATNVRDRRHEQYF.

This clone was seen more than once but under ten times. The V and J genes are TRBV27 and TRBJ1-5, with D possibly being TRBD1 (6 bases). V was trimmed by 4 bases and J by 0 bases, leaving 16 bases between them. From germline, CDR1 is MNHEY and CDR2 SMNVEV (reference sequence). This CDR3 comprises 17 residues. The CDR3 bases are TGTGCCAGCAGTTCCTCACGACAGGCCAATAGCAATCAGCCCCAGCATTTT. This gives the protein CASSSSRQANSNQPQHF.

This chain links TRBV2 with TRBJ1-2; the match to TRBD1 covers 7 bases. Germline lookup yields CDR1 SNHLY and CDR2 FYNNEI. V trimming: 7 bases; J trimming: 1 base; junction bases outside the gene matches: 12. CDR3 length: 16 amino acids. CDR3 sequence: CASISMRDSLNYGYTF. In DNA, the CDR3 is TGTGCCAGCATCTCTATGCGGGACAGCCTTAACTATGGCTACACCTTC.

The chain is built from TRBV7-9 and TRBJ1-2; D is perhaps TRBD1 (6 bases). Germline loops: CDR1 SEHNR, CDR2 FQNEAQ (reference sequence). The CDR3 extends over 13 amino acids. Trimming took 4 bases from V and 6 from J, leaving 12 bases between them. CDR3 loop: CASSSTGIDGYTF. The CDR3 DNA follows: TGTGCCAGCAGCTCCACAGGGATTGATGGCTACACCTTC.

V and J are TRBV7-6 and TRBJ2-3; 11 bases are a match to TRBD2. CDR3 length equals 16 residues. V shed 4 bases, J shed 0 bases, and the junction held 3 bases outside the gene matches. Per the germline V gene, CDR1 is SGHVS and CDR2 is FNYEAQ. CDR3 coding DNA: TGTGCCAGCAGCTCCCGACTAGCGGGGAGCACAGATACGCAGTATTTT. Protein product: CASSSRLAGSTDTQYF.

This clone has only a few counts. The gene calls are TRBV7-6 and TRBJ1-3; D is ambiguous. The ends were cut back, 6 bases at V and 2 bases at J, with 23 bases in the middle. The CDR3 length is 18 residues. CDR1 and CDR2 from the germline V gene are SGHVS and FNYEAQ. The CDR3 bases are TGTGCCAGCAGTCCCAGACCTGGAGAACCTTTGGCTGGAAACACCATATATTTT. Its protein is CASSPRPGEPLAGNTIYF.

The chain combines TRBV19 with TRBJ1-4; a weak D match, TRBD1 (5 bases). V lost 4 bases, J lost 0 bases, and 9 bases lay in between. Germline V gene data show CDR1 as LNHDA and CDR2 as SQIVND (reference sequence). The CDR3 loop spans 15 amino acids. CDR3 bases: TGTGCCAGTAGTAACCAGGGTGCAACTAATGAAAAACTGTTTTTT. Translation: CASSNQGATNEKLFF.

This clone was seen a handful of times. The chain has TRBV7-2 and TRBJ1-1; 8 positions agree with TRBD1. The CDR3 is made up of 14 amino acids. Germline loops: CDR1 SGHTA, CDR2 FQGNSA. With V trimmed by 5 bases and J by 0 bases, 2 bases remained unmatched. The CDR3 reads CASSTQGVNTEAFF. In DNA, the CDR3 is TGTGCCAGCAGCACACAGGGGGTGAACACTGAAGCTTTCTTT.

This clone was counted between two and nine times. The chain is built from TRBV2 and TRBJ2-3; 16 positions agree with TRBD2. Trimming took 5 bases from V and 2 from J; bases not matched to a gene: 10. This CDR3 is built from 19 residues. CDR1 SNHLY and CDR2 FYNNEI come from the germline V gene. CDR3 residues: CASSSITGTSGGVTDTQYF. CDR3 DNA sequence: TGTGCCAGCAGTTCTATTACCGGGACTAGCGGGGGGGTCACAGATACGCAGTATTTT.

A few counts support this clone. The J gene is TRBJ1-5, the V gene TRBV28, with D perhaps matching TRBD1 (5 bases). The germline V and J ends were trimmed by 6 bases and 7 bases, with 10 bases remaining between them. The germline CDR1 and CDR2 sequences are MDHEN and SYDVKM. The CDR3 length is 12 residues. CDR3 residues: CASSTTVQPQHF. For the CDR3, the DNA is TGTGCCAGCAGCACGACAGTCCAGCCCCAGCATTTT.

This clone has more than one count but fewer than ten. The rearrangement uses TRBV28 and TRBJ1-2; 7 bases are shared with TRBD1. The CDR3 length is 15 residues. After removal of 1 base from V and 8 bases from J, the junction contained 10 bases not matched to a gene. Germline values: CDR1 MDHEN, CDR2 SYDVKM. The CDR3 loop is CASSLSKGAIQGYTF. CDR3 nucleotides: TGTGCCAGCAGTTTATCTAAGGGGGCTATACAAGGCTACACCTTC.

This chain links TRBV6-1 with TRBJ1-1, with a tentative D call TRBD1 (6 bases). V was pared by 5 bases and J by 11 bases, with 21 bases between. This CDR3 is built from 14 residues. CDR1 is MNHNS, CDR2 SASEGT, per germline. The CDR3 here is CASSPGGQGNVAFF. The CDR3 coding sequence is TGTGCCAGCAGTCCCGGGGGGCAGGGGAACGTGGCTTTCTTT.

This clone has just a few counts. The genes are TRBV6-5 and TRBJ2-3; D gene unclear. Per germline, CDR1 MNHEY and CDR2 SVGAGI. The CDR3 contains 14 residues. V was pared by 4 bases and J by 2 bases, with 10 bases between. CDR3: CASSSRVVTDTQYF. In DNA form, the CDR3 reads TGTGCCAGCAGTTCCCGGGTCGTCACAGATACGCAGTATTTT.